The sequence of this T cell receptor beta chain was determined in a study of T cell repertoires in cytomegalovirus infection (dated by TCRdb to the late 2010s). Study-wide context: Alongside well-studied HLA-B-restricted epitopes, the peptide stimulations were aimed at recently identified HLA-C-restricted CMV epitopes, whose presentation resists viral immunomodulation. Donor HLA type was relevant to the analysis, as public TCR beta signatures indicated carriage of CMV infection together with the matching HLA type. What the study reported, not specific to this receptor: In both this cohort and an independent 352-donor cohort, the cumulative frequency of public TCR beta family members distinguished carriers of CMV infection plus the relevant HLA type. The ex vivo response was dominated by HLA-C-restricted CMV-specific TCR beta clonotypes, and the single most frequent clonotype in two of eight donors was supplied by these HLA-C-restricted clonotypes.

The instrument given in TCRdb is Illumina HiSeq 1500. Using fastp trimming at Q25 and MiXCR clonotype assembly, TCRdb reanalyzed the public sequencing data and kept in-frame beta chains. Every entry covers one CDR3 protein and lists the most common genes and DNA from its rows. Recorded for this sample are fewer than 60,000 distinct CDR3 sequences; roughly 21% of them occurred a single time. The top ten clonotypes cover around 80% of the sample. This clonotype appeared a few times. The specificity of this receptor is unknown. There are no base qualities to consult, and no much larger clone falls within one base. Interpreted using the paper, the treatment or condition label stands for: in vitro stimulation with specific CMV peptide epitopes to enrich CMV-specific T cells. Ends trimmed: V by 1 base, J by 5 bases; bases unmatched to a gene: 6. From the cysteine up to the phenylalanine, the CDR3 has a length of 15 residues. Kept here is only the CDR3 DNA, which spans 45 bases and is read in frame from base 1. The germline V gene gives CDR1 as SGHDT and CDR2 as YYEEEE.

The V and J segments used are TRBV5-6 and TRBJ2-5; 9 junctional bases match TRBD2. This sequence originates from a human donor in good health (CMV status not recorded). Some clones in this sample may be carry-over from other donors' samples. Sequences were derived from CD8+ T cells from cultured PBMCs, sampled from culture after CMV antigen stimulation. The nucleotide sequence is TGTGCCAGCAGCTTGATGGCGGGGGGGTTTGAGACCCAGTACTTC. Its protein is CASSLMAGGFETQYF.